This T cell receptor (beta chain) was obtained from a study of identical twins. V lost 8 bases to trimming and J lost 6 bases, with 17 bases between them. This CDR3 spans 14 amino acids. One entry per CDR3 protein, called by TCRdb with MiXCR from the 5' RACE reads. The sample has roughly 720,000 distinct CDR3 sequences, 15% to 20% seen once. This same sample was also taken into another study, of T cells expressing NK-cell markers. That publication notes: Among CD8+ T cells from six donors, dominant NKG2C+ clonotypes accounted for roughly 1.0-7.0%. Several donors' CD3+CD56-NKG2C+ cells were dominated by the same clonotypes. Expanded NKG2C+ T cell clones were not confirmed as HCMV-specific.

This chain connects TRBV12-3 or TRBV12-4 to TRBJ2-1; tentative D call: TRBD1 (6 bases). This clonotype was sampled from a woman in her late teens or twenties in good health. The sequenced sample was PBMCs. DNA for the CDR3: TGTGCCAGCGTGAAAGGGGGAGTACTCAATGAGCAGTTCTTC. It specifies CASVKGGVLNEQFF.